Following are 22 T cell receptor beta chains from one sample sequenced in a study of OX40 agonist ivuxolimab in advanced cancers. The assay was immunoSEQ multiplex PCR, and TCRdb's table has in-frame clones only and misses some. The table lists 50,000 to 75,000 clones, 82% of them singletons, with about 1.6% in the top ten. The material sequenced was CD4+ or CD8+ T cells sorted from blood, taken in a trial of the OX40 agonist ivuxolimab. Receptor source: an adult with an advanced solid tumor such as melanoma, head and neck, liver or kidney cancer.

V is TRBV28 and J is TRBJ2-7; D tentatively reads TRBD1 or TRBD2 (7 bases each). The CDR3 sequence is 16 residues long. V was trimmed by 5 bases and J by 3 bases, leaving 20 bases between them. Per germline, CDR1 MDHEN and CDR2 SYDVKM. The CDR3 spells CASSLAGRTGFYEQYF. The CDR3, as DNA: TGTGCCAGCAGTCTGGCCGGGAGGACAGGCTTCTACGAGCAGTACTTC.

The chain employs TRBV30 and TRBJ2-3; TRBD1 matches 10 bases. CDR1 GTSNPN and CDR2 SVGIG come from the germline V gene (reference sequence). After removal of 8 bases from V and 4 bases from J, the junction contained 6 bases not matched to a gene. The CDR3 totals 13 residues. CDR3 DNA: TGTGCCAGCGGGACAGGGGTTTCAGATACGCAGTATTTT. It encodes CASGTGVSDTQYF.

This clone was counted a few times. The J gene is TRBJ1-2, the V gene TRBV28; tentatively, D is TRBD1 (5 bases). V lost 8 bases, J lost 7 bases, and 17 bases lay in between. Germline V lookup: CDR1 MDHEN, CDR2 SYDVKM. The CDR3 is 13 amino acids. The CDR3 here is CASSRGTGIGYTF. The CDR3 DNA follows: TGTGCCAGCTCTCGGGGGACCGGGATTGGCTACACCTTC.

This sequence joins TRBV11-3 and TRBJ1-4; D call uncertain. The V and J ends lost 0 bases and 8 bases respectively, with 10 bases between them. The V gene's germline CDR1 is SGHNT and CDR2 YENEEA. The CDR3 is 14 amino acids. The CDR3 nucleotides are TGTGCCAGCAGCTTAGACTCACTAAAGGAAAAACTGTTTTTT. Translated: CASSLDSLKEKLFF.

V gene TRBV6-6 combines with J gene TRBJ1-2; perhaps TRBD1 as D (5 bases). Germline lookup yields CDR1 MNHNY and CDR2 SVGAGI (reference sequence). The CDR3 is 13 residues long. The V end was cut by 4 bases, the J end by 2 bases, with 8 bases between. CDR3 in DNA: TGTGCCAGCAGTTCGACAGAGAACTATGGCTACACCTTC. Amino acids: CASSSTENYGYTF.

The rearrangement uses TRBV11-2 and TRBJ2-1; D uncertain. Germline V gene data show CDR1 as SGHAT and CDR2 as FQNNGV. V was pared by 0 bases and J by 9 bases, with 12 bases between. CDR3 length equals 14 residues. This chain's CDR3 is CASSLDLTQPEQFF. Written as DNA, the CDR3 is TGTGCCAGCAGCTTAGATCTGACCCAACCTGAGCAGTTCTTC.

This rearrangement joins TRBV7-9 to TRBJ2-7; a possible D gene is TRBD2 (6 bases). Germline CDR1 is SEHNR and CDR2 is FQNEAQ (reference sequence). Trimming left V 6 bases short and J 1 base short, with 16 bases between. This CDR3 region has 15 residues. CDR3 coding DNA: TGTGCCAGCAGTCCAGCGCGGGGTTCATCCTACGAGCAGTACTTC. Translating it yields CASSPARGSSYEQYF.

This sequence joins TRBV9 and TRBJ2-4, with D possibly matching TRBD1 (6 bases). CDR1 and CDR2 from the germline V gene are SGDLS and YYNGEE. The CDR3 has 14 residues. The germline V and J ends were trimmed by 2 bases and 8 bases, with 14 bases remaining between them. This chain's CDR3 is CASSVGGKGDIQYF. The DNA for the CDR3 is TGTGCCAGCAGCGTGGGTGGGAAGGGGGACATTCAGTACTTC.

A single count supports this clone. The chain uses TRBV5-4 and TRBJ2-5, with TRBD2 matching 11 bases. Losses at the gene ends were 4 bases for V and 3 bases for J; bases not matched to a gene: 2. Germline lookup yields CDR1 SGHNT and CDR2 YYREEE (reference sequence). CDR3 length: 14 amino acids. CDR3 nucleotide sequence: TGTGCCAGCAGCATGGGACTAGCGGAAGAGACCCAGTACTTC. Its protein product is CASSMGLAEETQYF. The full variable domain, with the rest looked up from reference TRBV5-4 and TRBJ2-5, is ETGVTQSPTHLIKTRGQQVTLRCSSQSGHNTVSWYQQALGQGPQFIFQYYREEENGRGNFPPRFSGLQFPNYSSELNVNALELDDSALYLCASSMGLAEETQYFGPGTRLLVL.

The genes are TRBV7-2 and TRBJ1-6, with D uncertain. Germline lookup yields CDR1 SGHTA and CDR2 FQGNSA. Trimming cost V 0 bases and J 7 bases, with 7 bases left between them. The CDR3 runs 14 residues. The CDR3 loop reads CASSLAQPNSPLHF. In nucleotides, the CDR3 is TGTGCCAGCAGCTTAGCACAGCCGAATTCACCCCTCCACTTT. Based on the CDR3 plus reference TRBV7-2 and TRBJ1-6, the full variable domain is GAGVSQSPSNKVTEKGKDVELRCDPISGHTALYWYRQSLGQGLEFLIYFQGNSAPDKSGLPSDRFSAERTGGSVSTLTIQRTQQEDSAVYLCASSLAQPNSPLHFGNGTRLTVT.

V gene TRBV21-1 combines with J gene TRBJ2-2; TRBD1 is taken as the D call from the table, unchecked against the DNA. TRBV21-1 is described as a pseudogene. The CDR3 loop spans 14 amino acids. CDR3 loop: CASSRSQYTGELFF. Here the CDR3 DNA reads TGTGCCAGCAGCAGGTCACAGTACACCGGGGAGCTGTTTTTT.

The chain has TRBV19 and TRBJ2-2; possibly TRBD1 or TRBD2 for D (5 bases each). This CDR3 region has 16 residues. V dropped 1 base and J dropped 6 bases, with 15 bases sitting between them. Germline V gene lookup returns CDR1 LNHDA and CDR2 SQIVND (reference sequence). The CDR3 protein is CASSIGPGRKPGELFF. The DNA of the CDR3 is TGTGCCAGTAGTATAGGCCCGGGACGGAAACCCGGGGAGCTGTTTTTT.

This clone has only a few counts. The V call is TRBV7-2, the J call TRBJ1-2, with D unclear. The CDR3 has 14 amino acids. Trimming cost V 3 bases and J 2 bases, with 10 bases left between them. From germline, CDR1 is SGHTA and CDR2 FQGNSA. In DNA, the CDR3 is TGTGCCAGCAGCTTTCATCCAGAGAACTATGGCTACACCTTC. Its protein product is CASSFHPENYGYTF.

The J gene is TRBJ1-5, the V gene TRBV12-5; D ambiguous. V lost 7 bases, J lost 3 bases, and 10 bases lay in between. CDR3 size: 13 residues. CDR1 and CDR2 from the germline V gene are LGHNT and FRNRAP. CDR3: CASAPGYNQPQHF. CDR3 nucleotides: TGTGCTAGTGCCCCGGGGTACAATCAGCCCCAGCATTTT. The full variable domain, in which reference TRBV12-5 and TRBJ1-5 provide the parts outside the CDR3, is DARVTQTPRHKVTEMGQEVTMRCQPILGHNTVFWYRQTMMQGLELLAYFRNRAPLDDSGMPKDRFSAEMPDATLATLKIQPSEPRDSAVYFCASAPGYNQPQHFGDGTRLSIL.

V and J are TRBV6-1 and TRBJ2-7, with D unclear. Per the germline V gene, CDR1 is MNHNS and CDR2 is SASEGT. The V end was cut by 2 bases, the J end by 4 bases, with 12 bases between. The CDR3 is 14 residues long. This CDR3 is CASSERNKGYEQYF. The CDR3 nucleotides read TGTGCCAGCAGTGAAAGGAATAAGGGTTACGAGCAGTACTTC.

The gene calls are TRBV7-9 and TRBJ1-6, with D perhaps TRBD1 (6 bases). Germline V gene lookup returns CDR1 SEHNR and CDR2 FQNEAQ (reference sequence). CDR3 size: 12 residues. Trimming took off 5 bases at V and 14 bases at J, with 13 bases between the two ends. The CDR3 nucleotides read TGTGCCAGCAGCGAGGGACAAACGGCCCTCCACTTT. It encodes CASSEGQTALHF.

This clone was observed once. CDR3 nucleotide sequence: TGTGCCAGCTCACCCTTGACGGGAGGAAATCATGGCTACACCTTC. It is translated as CASSPLTGGNHGYTF. The rearrangement uses TRBV18 and TRBJ1-2; D uncertain. Trimming shortened V by 3 bases and J by 6 bases, and 17 bases separated the two germline ends. Germline V gene data show CDR1 as KGHSH and CDR2 as LQKENI. The CDR3 loop spans 15 amino acids.

This chain uses TRBV5-5 with TRBJ2-3; 8 bases are shared with TRBD2. V shed 1 base and J 6 bases; nucleotides not matched to a gene: 10. CDR1 and CDR2 (germline): SGHKS, YYEKEE (reference sequence). This CDR3 contains 16 residues. The CDR3 DNA follows: TGTGCCAGCAGCTTGAGTGCGGGGGGTCCCAGGGATACGCAGTATTTT. Protein: CASSLSAGGPRDTQYF.

The rearrangement uses TRBV6-5 and TRBJ1-4; 7 bases map to TRBD1. The ends lost 8 bases at V and 7 bases at J; junction bases unmatched: 10. There are 14 residues in the CDR3. Looked up from germline, CDR1 is MNHEY and CDR2 is SVGAGI. The CDR3 sequence: CASGPTGDGEKLFF. DNA of the CDR3: TGTGCCAGCGGACCCACAGGGGATGGTGAAAAACTGTTTTTT.

The chain uses TRBV11-2 and TRBJ2-7; maybe TRBD1 (6 bases). Germline V gene data show CDR1 as SGHAT and CDR2 as FQNNGV. The V end was cut by 8 bases, the J end by 1 base, with 18 bases between. The CDR3 has 15 residues. This CDR3 reads CASRAGVEESYEQYF. The CDR3 bases are TGTGCCAGCCGGGCAGGGGTCGAGGAGTCCTACGAGCAGTACTTC.

V is TRBV7-9 and J is TRBJ2-2; D remains ambiguous. CDR1 SEHNR and CDR2 FQNEAQ come from the germline V gene (reference sequence). V was shortened by 0 bases and J by 6 bases, with 11 bases between the two germline ends. The CDR3 is 15 amino acids. The CDR3, as DNA: TGTGCCAGCAGCTTAGCGCGAATAGAGGCCGGGGAGCTGTTTTTT. It translates to CASSLARIEAGELFF.

The chain is built from TRBV6-6 and TRBJ1-5, with TRBD1 matching 9 bases. The CDR3 has 14 amino acids. Germline V gene sequence: CDR1 MNHNY, CDR2 SVGAGI (reference sequence). Losses at the gene ends were 2 bases for V and 9 bases for J; bases not matched to a gene: 5. CDR3 sequence: CASSYGQGFWPQHF. CDR3 bases: TGTGCCAGCAGTTACGGACAGGGGTTTTGGCCCCAGCATTTT.